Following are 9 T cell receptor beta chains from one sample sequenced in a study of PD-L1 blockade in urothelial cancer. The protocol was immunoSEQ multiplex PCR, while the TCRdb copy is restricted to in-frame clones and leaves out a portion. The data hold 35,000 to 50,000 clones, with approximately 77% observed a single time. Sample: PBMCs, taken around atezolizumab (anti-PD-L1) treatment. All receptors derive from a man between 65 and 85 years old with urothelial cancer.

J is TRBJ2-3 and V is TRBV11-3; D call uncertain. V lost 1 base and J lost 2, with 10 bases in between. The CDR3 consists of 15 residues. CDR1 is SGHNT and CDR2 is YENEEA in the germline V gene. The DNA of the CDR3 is TGTGCCAGCAGCTTAGCGGTCGGTCTCACAGATACGCAGTATTTT. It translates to CASSLAVGLTDTQYF.

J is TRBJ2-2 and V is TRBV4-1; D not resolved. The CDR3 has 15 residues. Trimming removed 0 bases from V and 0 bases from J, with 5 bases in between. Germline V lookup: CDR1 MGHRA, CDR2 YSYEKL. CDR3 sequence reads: CASSQETANTGELFF. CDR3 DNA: TGCGCCAGCAGCCAAGAGACTGCGAACACCGGGGAGCTGTTTTTT.

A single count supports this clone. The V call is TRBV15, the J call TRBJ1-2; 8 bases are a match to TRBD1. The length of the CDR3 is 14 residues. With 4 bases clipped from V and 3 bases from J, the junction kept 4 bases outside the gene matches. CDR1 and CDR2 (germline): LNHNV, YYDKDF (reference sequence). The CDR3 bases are TGTGCCACCAGCAACAGGGGGGCTTACTATGGCTACACCTTC. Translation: CATSNRGAYYGYTF.

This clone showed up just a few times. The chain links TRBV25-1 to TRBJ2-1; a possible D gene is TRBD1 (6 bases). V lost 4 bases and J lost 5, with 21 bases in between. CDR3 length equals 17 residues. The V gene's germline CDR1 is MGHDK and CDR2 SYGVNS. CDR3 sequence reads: CASSVLRGQKGNNEQFF. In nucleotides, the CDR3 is TGTGCCAGCAGTGTGTTGAGAGGACAGAAGGGGAACAATGAGCAGTTCTTC.

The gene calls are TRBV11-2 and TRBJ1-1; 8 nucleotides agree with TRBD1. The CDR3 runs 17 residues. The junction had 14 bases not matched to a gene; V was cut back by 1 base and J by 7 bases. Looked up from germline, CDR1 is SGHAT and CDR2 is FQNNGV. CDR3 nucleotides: TGTGCCAGCAGCTTAGGGTCCCAGGGGGCGCATCGTTTTGAAGCTTTCTTT. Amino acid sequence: CASSLGSQGAHRFEAFF.

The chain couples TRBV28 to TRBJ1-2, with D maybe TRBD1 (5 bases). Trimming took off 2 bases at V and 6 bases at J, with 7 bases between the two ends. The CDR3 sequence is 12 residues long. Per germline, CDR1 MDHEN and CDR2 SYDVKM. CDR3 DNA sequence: TGTGCCAGCAGTTTAGGGGCCAATGGCTACACCTTC. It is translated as CASSLGANGYTF.

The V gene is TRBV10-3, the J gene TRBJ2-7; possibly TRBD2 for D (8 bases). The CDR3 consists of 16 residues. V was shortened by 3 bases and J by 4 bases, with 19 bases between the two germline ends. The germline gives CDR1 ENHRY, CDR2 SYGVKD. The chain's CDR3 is CAISDTGGGSGYEQYF. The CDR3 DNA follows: TGTGCCATCAGTGATACGGGAGGGGGCAGCGGGTACGAGCAGTACTTC.

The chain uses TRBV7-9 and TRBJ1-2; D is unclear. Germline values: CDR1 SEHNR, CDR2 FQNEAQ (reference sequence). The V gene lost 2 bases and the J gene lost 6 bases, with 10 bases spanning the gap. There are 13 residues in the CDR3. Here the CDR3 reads CASSLIGLHGYTF. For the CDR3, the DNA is TGTGCCAGCAGCTTAATCGGACTCCATGGCTACACCTTC.

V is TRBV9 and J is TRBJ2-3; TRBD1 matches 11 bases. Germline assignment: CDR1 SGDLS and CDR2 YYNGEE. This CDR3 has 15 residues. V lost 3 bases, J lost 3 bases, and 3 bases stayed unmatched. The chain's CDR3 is CASSAGTGGTDTQYF. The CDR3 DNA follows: TGTGCCAGCAGCGCCGGGACAGGGGGTACAGATACGCAGTATTTT.